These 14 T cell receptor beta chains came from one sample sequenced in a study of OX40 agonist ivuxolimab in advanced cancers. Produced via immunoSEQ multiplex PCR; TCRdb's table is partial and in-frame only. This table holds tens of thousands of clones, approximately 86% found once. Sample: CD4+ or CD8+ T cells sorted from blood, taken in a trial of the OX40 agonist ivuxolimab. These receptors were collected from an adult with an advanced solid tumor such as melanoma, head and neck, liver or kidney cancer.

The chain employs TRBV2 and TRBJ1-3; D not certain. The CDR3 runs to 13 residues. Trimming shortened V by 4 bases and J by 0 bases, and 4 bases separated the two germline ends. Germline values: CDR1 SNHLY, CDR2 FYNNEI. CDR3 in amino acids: CASSGSSGNTIYF. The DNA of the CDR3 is TGTGCCAGCAGTGGGAGCTCTGGAAACACCATATATTTT.

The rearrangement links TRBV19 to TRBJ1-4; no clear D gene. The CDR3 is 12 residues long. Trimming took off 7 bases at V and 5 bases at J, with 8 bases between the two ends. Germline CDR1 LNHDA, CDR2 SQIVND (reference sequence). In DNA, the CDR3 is TGTGCCAGTACACAACACAATGAAAAACTGTTTTTT. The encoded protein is CASTQHNEKLFF.

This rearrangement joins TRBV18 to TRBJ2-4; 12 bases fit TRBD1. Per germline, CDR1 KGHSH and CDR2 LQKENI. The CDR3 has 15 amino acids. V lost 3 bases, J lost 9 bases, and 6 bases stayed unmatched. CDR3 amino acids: CASSPGDRGHSIQYF. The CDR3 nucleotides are TGTGCCAGCTCACCCGGGGACAGGGGGCATAGCATTCAGTACTTC.

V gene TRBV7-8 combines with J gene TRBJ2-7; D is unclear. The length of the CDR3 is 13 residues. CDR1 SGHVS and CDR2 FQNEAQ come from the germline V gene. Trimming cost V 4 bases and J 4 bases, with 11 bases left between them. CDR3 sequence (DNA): TGTGCCAGCAGCTCGTTCTTAGGATACGAGCAGTACTTC. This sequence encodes CASSSFLGYEQYF. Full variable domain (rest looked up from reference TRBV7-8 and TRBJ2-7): GAGVSQSPRYKVAKRGQDVALRCDPISGHVSLFWYQQALGQGPEFLTYFQNEAQLDKSGLPSDRFFAERPEGSVSTLKIQRTQQEDSAVYLCASSSFLGYEQYFGPGTRLTVT.

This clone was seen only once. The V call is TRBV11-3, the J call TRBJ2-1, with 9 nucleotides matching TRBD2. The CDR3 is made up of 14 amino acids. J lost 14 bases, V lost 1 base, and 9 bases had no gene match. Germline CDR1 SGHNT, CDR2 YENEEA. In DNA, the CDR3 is TGTGCCAGCAGCTTAGGGCAAGCGGGGGGCGACGAGTTCTTC. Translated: CASSLGQAGGDEFF.

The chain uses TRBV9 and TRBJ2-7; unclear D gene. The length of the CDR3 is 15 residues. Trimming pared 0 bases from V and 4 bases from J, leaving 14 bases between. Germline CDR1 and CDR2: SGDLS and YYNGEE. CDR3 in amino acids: CASSVAQAVVYEQYF. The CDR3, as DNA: TGTGCCAGCAGCGTAGCCCAGGCTGTGGTGTACGAGCAGTACTTC.

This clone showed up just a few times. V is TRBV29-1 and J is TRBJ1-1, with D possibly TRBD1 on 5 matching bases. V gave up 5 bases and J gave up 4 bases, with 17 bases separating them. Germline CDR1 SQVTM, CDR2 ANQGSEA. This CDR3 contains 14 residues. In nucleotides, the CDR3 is TGCAGCGTTAAGGCAGGGACGGGGAGCACTGAAGCTTTCTTT. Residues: CSVKAGTGSTEAFF.

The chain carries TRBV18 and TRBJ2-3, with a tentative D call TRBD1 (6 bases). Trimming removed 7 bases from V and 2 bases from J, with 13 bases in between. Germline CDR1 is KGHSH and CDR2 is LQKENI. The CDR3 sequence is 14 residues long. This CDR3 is CASFPGASTDTQYF. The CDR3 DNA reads TGTGCCAGCTTCCCAGGGGCGTCCACAGATACGCAGTATTTT. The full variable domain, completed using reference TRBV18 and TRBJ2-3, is NAGVMQNPRHLVRRRGQEARLRCSPMKGHSHVYWYRQLPEEGLKFMVYLQKENIIDESGMPKERFSAEFPKEGPSILRIQQVVRGDSAAYFCASFPGASTDTQYFGPGTRLTVL.

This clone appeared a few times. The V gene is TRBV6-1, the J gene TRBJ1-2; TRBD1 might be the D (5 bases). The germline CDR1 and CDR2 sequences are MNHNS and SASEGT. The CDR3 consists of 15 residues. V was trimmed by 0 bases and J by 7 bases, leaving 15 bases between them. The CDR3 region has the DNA TGTGCCAGCAGTGAAGCGCAGGGAGGGTGGAGTGGCTACACCTTC. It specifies CASSEAQGGWSGYTF.

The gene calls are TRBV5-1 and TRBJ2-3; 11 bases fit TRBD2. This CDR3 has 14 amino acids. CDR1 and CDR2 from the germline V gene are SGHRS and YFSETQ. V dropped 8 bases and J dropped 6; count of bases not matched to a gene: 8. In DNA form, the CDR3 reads TGCGCCAGTGGGACTAGCGGATTTCTGGATACGCAGTATTTT. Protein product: CASGTSGFLDTQYF.

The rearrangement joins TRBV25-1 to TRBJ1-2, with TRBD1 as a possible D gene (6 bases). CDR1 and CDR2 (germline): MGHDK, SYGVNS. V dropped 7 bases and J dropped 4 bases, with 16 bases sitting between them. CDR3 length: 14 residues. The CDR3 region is CASNNRVFSYGYTF. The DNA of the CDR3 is TGTGCCAGCAATAACAGGGTATTTAGCTATGGCTACACCTTC.

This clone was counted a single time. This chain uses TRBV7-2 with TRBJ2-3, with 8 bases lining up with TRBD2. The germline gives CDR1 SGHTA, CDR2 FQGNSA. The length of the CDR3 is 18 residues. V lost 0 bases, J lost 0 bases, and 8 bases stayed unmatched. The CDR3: CASSLAKTSAFSTDTQYF. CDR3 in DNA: TGTGCCAGCAGCTTAGCGAAGACTAGCGCGTTTAGCACAGATACGCAGTATTTT.

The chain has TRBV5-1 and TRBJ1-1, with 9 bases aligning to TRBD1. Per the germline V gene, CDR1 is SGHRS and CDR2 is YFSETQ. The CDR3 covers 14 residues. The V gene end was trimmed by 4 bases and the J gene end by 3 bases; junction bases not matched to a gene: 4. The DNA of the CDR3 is TGCGCCAGCAGCATGACAGGGGGGGACACTGAAGCTTTCTTT. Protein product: CASSMTGGDTEAFF.

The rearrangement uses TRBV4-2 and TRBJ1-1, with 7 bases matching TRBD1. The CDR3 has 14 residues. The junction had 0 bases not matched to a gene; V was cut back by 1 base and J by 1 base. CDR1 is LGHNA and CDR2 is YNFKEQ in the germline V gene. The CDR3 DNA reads TGTGCCAGCAGCCAAGGACAGGGGAACACTGAAGCTTTCTTT. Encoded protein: CASSQGQGNTEAFF.